This T cell receptor beta chain was identified during a study of human CD8 memory T cell subsets. Overall study findings and caveats: There were indications from Chao1 estimates that stem-like memory T cells were more diverse than precursor exhausted T cells. There was only minimal overlap between the repertoires of stem-like memory and precursor exhausted T cells.

RNA was isolated from duplicate vials, each containing fewer than 160,000 sorted CD8+ T cells, for every subset. CDR3 length equals 15 residues. CDR1 and CDR2 from the germline V gene are MNHNS and SASEGT. In regard to this clonotype: Its antigen is undetermined.

UMI-labeled 5' RACE was used to make TCR beta libraries. Each CDR3 protein gets one entry in TCRdb, which reprocessed the 5' RACE reads and gives no DNA. The sample totals 4,200 or so distinct CDR3 sequences. The chain joins TRBV6-1 to TRBJ2-2; TCRdb outputs TRBD2, but without DNA this stays unchecked. The origin of this receptor is a human donor in good health. Input material: CD8+ effector memory T cells (TEM) sorted from PBMCs. Subset meaning: effector memory CD8 T cells, CCR7- CD45RO+ CD95+. CDR3 sequence reads: CASSGTSGDTGELFF.